The subject of this entry is one T cell receptor (beta chain). The PCR contained 60 Vbeta and 13 Jbeta primers. Profiling relied on immunoSEQ multiplex PCR, and the TCRdb table lists in-frame clones only, not all of them. The table lists tens of thousands of clones, with about 4% in the top ten. The data stem from a study of cytomegalovirus exposure and HLA in healthy donors. V was pared by 4 bases and J by 4 bases, with 13 bases between. The CDR3 runs 14 residues. Germline V CDR1 and CDR2: SGHTA, FQGNSA. The sample consisted of PBMCs. The rearrangement joins TRBV7-2 to TRBJ2-5; possibly TRBD1 for D (6 bases). This TCR was sampled from a male donor in good health and CMV-seronegative. The CDR3, as DNA: TGTGCCAGCAGCTCGTCAGGGGTCCGAGAGACCCAGTACTTC. It codes for CASSSSGVRETQYF.